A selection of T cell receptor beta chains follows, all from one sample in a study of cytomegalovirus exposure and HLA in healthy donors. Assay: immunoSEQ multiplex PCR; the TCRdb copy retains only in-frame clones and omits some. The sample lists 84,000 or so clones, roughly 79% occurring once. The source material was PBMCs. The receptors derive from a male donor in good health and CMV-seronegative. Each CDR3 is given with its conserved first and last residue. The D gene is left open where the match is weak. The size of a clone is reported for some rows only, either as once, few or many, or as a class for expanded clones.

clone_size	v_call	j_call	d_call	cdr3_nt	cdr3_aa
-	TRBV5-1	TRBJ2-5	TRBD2	TGCGCCAGCAGCTTGGCGGGGGGGCAGGTACAAGAGACCCAGTACTTC	CASSLAGGQVQETQYF
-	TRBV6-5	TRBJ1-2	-	TGTGCCAGCAGCTCCGGACTGACCTCATATGGCTACACCTTC	CASSSGLTSYGYTF
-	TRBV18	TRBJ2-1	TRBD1	TGTGCCAGCTCAGCCGACAGGGAGTCCGATGAGCAGTTCTTC	CASSADRESDEQFF
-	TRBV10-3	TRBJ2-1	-	TGTGCCATCAGGGGTGCGGGGGCTGACTACAATGAGCAGTTCTTC	CAIRGAGADYNEQFF
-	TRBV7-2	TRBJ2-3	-	TGTGCCAGCAGCCGCCAACCGGGGCAGGGGATCGATACGCAGTATTTT	CASSRQPGQGIDTQYF
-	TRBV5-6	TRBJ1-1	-	TGTGCCAGCAGCTTCCCCCGGGAGATGAACACTGAAGCTTTCTTT	CASSFPREMNTEAFF
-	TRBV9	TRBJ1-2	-	TGTGCCAGCAGCGTAGAATCTAGGGGGGGGGCGCTCCCCTATGGCTACACCTTC	CASSVESRGGALPYGYTF
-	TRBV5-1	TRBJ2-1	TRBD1	TGCGCCAGCAGCGTGGTGGGACAGGGTAAGTTCTTC	CASSVVGQGKFF
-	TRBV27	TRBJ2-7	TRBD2	TGTGCCAGCAGTCGGGAGGGGCTCGAGCAGTACTTC	CASSREGLEQYF
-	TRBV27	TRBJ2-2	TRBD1	TGTGCCAGCAGTTTATTCCTAGGACAGGAGTCCGGGGAGCTGTTTTTT	CASSLFLGQESGELFF
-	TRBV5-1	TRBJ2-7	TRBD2	TGCGCCAGCAGCTTGACTAGCGGAGCGGGCGAGCAGTACTTC	CASSLTSGAGEQYF
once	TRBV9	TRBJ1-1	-	TGTGCCAGCAGCGCCGTCGGCGGGGGGGCGCATTACGATACTGAAGCTTTCTTT	CASSAVGGGAHYDTEAFF
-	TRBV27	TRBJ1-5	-	TGTGCCAGCACCCCCCTGTCGGGTGGTGGCAATCAGCCCCAGCATTTT	CASTPLSGGGNQPQHF
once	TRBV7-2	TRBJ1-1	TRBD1	TGTGCCAGCAGCTCAATCCGGGACAGGGTCAAGAACACTGAAGCTTTCTTT	CASSSIRDRVKNTEAFF
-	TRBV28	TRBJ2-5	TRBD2	TGTGCCAGCAGTCCCGGACTAGCGGGGGGGACAGAGTACTTC	CASSPGLAGGTEYF
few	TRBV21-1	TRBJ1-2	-	TGTGCCAGCCGACAGCCGACGGGACAGCCTAACTATGGCTACACCTTC	CASRQPTGQPNYGYTF
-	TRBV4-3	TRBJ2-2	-	TGCGCCAGCAGCCAAGATAAAGTAAACACCGGGGAGCTGTTTTTC	CASSQDKVNTGELFF